These T cell receptor beta chains were read from a single sample in a study of monozygotic twins with inflammatory bowel disease. TCRdb re-called the 5' RACE reads and shows each CDR3 protein once, DNA omitted. The data include 420,000 or so distinct CDR3 sequences; the top ten clones carry less than 2.5%. Specimen: blood. These receptor sequences come from a human donor with ulcerative colitis or Crohn's disease, or a healthy co-twin of an affected twin (not recorded which). CDR3s include the opening cysteine and the closing phenylalanine or tryptophan.

v_call: TRBV6-1; j_call: TRBJ2-5; cdr3_aa: CASSPRQPVGTQYF
v_call: TRBV7-9; j_call: TRBJ1-4; cdr3_aa: CASSPQNEKLFF
v_call: TRBV20-1; j_call: TRBJ1-6; cdr3_aa: CSARDQGWGSPLHF
v_call: TRBV7-9; j_call: TRBJ2-5; cdr3_aa: CASSPVRDRWRETQYF
v_call: TRBV7-2; j_call: TRBJ2-2; cdr3_aa: CASSNRDRVSGELFF
v_call: TRBV7-2; j_call: TRBJ2-3; cdr3_aa: CASSLRGQGAITDTQYF
v_call: TRBV5-1; j_call: TRBJ1-2; cdr3_aa: CASRQGVEGYTF
v_call: TRBV6-5; j_call: TRBJ1-1; cdr3_aa: CASSYESGGRAFF
v_call: TRBV10-3; j_call: TRBJ2-7; cdr3_aa: CAISREYEQYF
v_call: TRBV21-1; j_call: TRBJ2-2; cdr3_aa: CASSKVGTSGRYANTGELFF
v_call: TRBV3-1; j_call: TRBJ2-2; cdr3_aa: CASSQVFARRAGELFF
v_call: TRBV12-3/TRBV12-4; j_call: TRBJ2-2; cdr3_aa: CASGRTPPGELFF
v_call: TRBV6-1; j_call: TRBJ2-5; cdr3_aa: CASSEEAPPTQYF
v_call: TRBV2; j_call: TRBJ2-1; cdr3_aa: CASSGGRELSYNEQFF
v_call: TRBV3-1; j_call: TRBJ2-2; cdr3_aa: CASSLRTGLGTGELFF
v_call: TRBV30; j_call: TRBJ2-3; cdr3_aa: CAWSHRGGTDTQYF
v_call: TRBV5-6; j_call: TRBJ1-6; cdr3_aa: CASRRGDSPNSPLHF
v_call: TRBV20-1; j_call: TRBJ2-5; cdr3_aa: CSARDVGGGQETQYF
v_call: TRBV14; j_call: TRBJ2-3; cdr3_aa: CASSQVWTSGTDTQYF
v_call: TRBV5-1; j_call: TRBJ1-1; cdr3_aa: CASSTYSPGQGLNTEAFF